This is a list of T cell receptor beta chains from one sample in a study of blood T cell repertoires in COVID-19. The method was immunoSEQ multiplex PCR; TCRdb's version includes in-frame clones alone and lacks a portion of them. Of 59,000 or so clones in the sample, roughly 80% are singletons; the top ten hold roughly a sixth. Material for sequencing was peripheral blood. These receptors originate from a woman aged 45 to 65 with active or convalescent COVID-19. Both conserved end residues are part of each CDR3. The D gene is left open where the match is weak. Clone size is given for some rows only: seen once, a few or many times, or a class if the clone is expanded.

TGCGCCAGCAGCTTGGGACAGGGGCCCGACGAGCAGTACTTC	CASSLGQGPDEQYF	14	NA	TRBD1	TRBV5-1	TRBJ2-7
TGTGCCAGCAGTTCGACGGACAGGCGCTACGAGCAGTACTTC	CASSSTDRRYEQYF	14	NA	TRBD1	TRBV28	TRBJ2-7
TGTGCCAGCAGCCCCTGGACAGGGACTGTCGGGGAGCTGTTTTTT	CASSPWTGTVGELFF	15	NA	TRBD1	TRBV7-9	TRBJ2-2
TGTGCCTGGAGTGTACTACAATCCGAGCAGTACTTC	CAWSVLQSEQYF	12	NA	NA	TRBV30	TRBJ2-7
TGTGCCATCAGTGAATCCAGGGGATACGAGCAGTACTTC	CAISESRGYEQYF	13	NA	NA	TRBV10-3	TRBJ2-7
TGTGCCAGTTCCCTTGAGGGTGGAACTGAAGCTTTCTTT	CASSLEGGTEAFF	13	NA	NA	TRBV19	TRBJ1-1
TGTGCCAGCAGCCGGCAGGGTTATGGCGGTGAAAAACTGTTTTTT	CASSRQGYGGEKLFF	15	NA	NA	TRBV11-2	TRBJ1-4
TGTGCCTCCCAGAGGGAGCGGGGGGGGCTTGAGCAGTTCTTC	CASQRERGGLEQFF	14	NA	TRBD2	TRBV30	TRBJ2-1
TGTGCCACCAGCAAGACAGGAACCGGGGAGCTGTTTTTT	CATSKTGTGELFF	13	NA	NA	TRBV15	TRBJ2-2
TGTGCCAGCAGCCAGGACAGGGGTCGGGACATTCAGTACTTC	CASSQDRGRDIQYF	14	NA	TRBD1	TRBV3-1/TRBV3-2	TRBJ2-4
TGTGCCAGCAGTGAAACCCCCACAGGGTTTTCACCCCTCCACTTT	CASSETPTGFSPLHF	15	NA	NA	TRBV6-1	TRBJ1-6
TGTGCCAGCACAAGGAGAGGGCCCACCTACGAGCAGTACTTC	CASTRRGPTYEQYF	14	NA	NA	TRBV28	TRBJ2-7
TGTGCCAGTAGTACTAGGGAGCGAAACACCGGGGAGCTGTTTTTT	CASSTRERNTGELFF	15	NA	NA	TRBV19	TRBJ2-2
TGTGCCAGCAGCAGAGGGAGGGAGCCTCAAGAGACCCAGTACTTC	CASSRGREPQETQYF	15	few	TRBD2	TRBV2	TRBJ2-5
TGTGCCACCAGCAGAGAGACAGGGACCAATCAGCCCCAGCATTTT	CATSRETGTNQPQHF	15	many	TRBD1	TRBV15	TRBJ1-5
TGTGCCAGCATGCGGGGACTAGCGGGAGCGGATACGCAGTATTTT	CASMRGLAGADTQYF	15	few	TRBD2	TRBV27	TRBJ2-3
TGTGCCATCAGCCCGGGACAGGCCACAGATACGCAGTATTTT	CAISPGQATDTQYF	14	NA	TRBD1	TRBV10-3	TRBJ2-3
TGTGCCAGCAGCTTGGGGCGGTACGAGCAGTACTTC	CASSLGRYEQYF	12	NA	NA	TRBV5-6	TRBJ2-7
TGTGCCAGCAGCGCCGGTTCCTATAATTCACCCCTCCACTTT	CASSAGSYNSPLHF	14	NA	NA	TRBV14	TRBJ1-6
TGCGCCAGCAGCCCGGGACTAGCGGGAGGGTACACAGATACGCAGTATTTT	CASSPGLAGGYTDTQYF	17	NA	TRBD2	TRBV5-1	TRBJ2-3
TGCGCCAGCAGCCTAGATGACAGGGCATCCGGGGCCAACGTCCTGACTTTC	CASSLDDRASGANVLTF	17	NA	TRBD1	TRBV5-1	TRBJ2-6
TGTGCCATCAGTGAGCTGGAAACTAGCGGCACCGGGGAGCTGTTTTTT	CAISELETSGTGELFF	16	NA	TRBD2	TRBV10-3	TRBJ2-2
TGCGCCAGCAGCCAAGAGTTTAGCGGCTACGAGCAGTACTTC	CASSQEFSGYEQYF	14	NA	NA	TRBV4-1	TRBJ2-7
TGTGCCAGCACCCCAATCAGGGGGCGAGGTAATGAGCAGTTCTTC	CASTPIRGRGNEQFF	15	NA	TRBD1	TRBV11-2	TRBJ2-1
TGTGCCAGCAGTTTAGGGCAGGGAAGAATGATAAGCACAGATACGCAGTATTTT	CASSLGQGRMISTDTQYF	18	NA	NA	TRBV27	TRBJ2-3
TGTGCCAGCAGTGACAGCAAAGAGACCCAGTACTTC	CASSDSKETQYF	12	NA	NA	TRBV12-3/TRBV12-4	TRBJ2-5
TGTGCCAGCAGCGTTGGGGCAGTCGTTGGTGCCAATGAGCAGTTCTTC	CASSVGAVVGANEQFF	16	NA	NA	TRBV9	TRBJ2-1
TGTGCCAGCAGCCACTTGGCGGTTAATTCACCCCTCCACTTT	CASSHLAVNSPLHF	14	NA	NA	TRBV5-6	TRBJ1-6
TGTGCCAGCAGTCTTACTAGCGGGAGCACAGATACGCAGTATTTT	CASSLTSGSTDTQYF	15	NA	TRBD2	TRBV25-1	TRBJ2-3
TGTGCCAGCAGTGAAGGACTAGCGGTCACAGATACGCAGTATTTT	CASSEGLAVTDTQYF	15	NA	TRBD2	TRBV2	TRBJ2-3
TGTGCCAGTAGTCCTACTAGCGTAAACGAGCAGTACTTC	CASSPTSVNEQYF	13	few	TRBD2	TRBV19	TRBJ2-7
TGTGCCTGGAGTGTCCGTCCCTACGAGCAGTACTTC	CAWSVRPYEQYF	12	NA	NA	TRBV30	TRBJ2-7
TGTGCCAGCAGCTTAGTAACTAGCGGGAGGGCCTACAATGAGCAGTTCTTC	CASSLVTSGRAYNEQFF	17	NA	TRBD2	TRBV11-2	TRBJ2-1
TGTGCCAGCAGGTTACAGGGACGCTCTGGGGCCAACGTCCTGACTTTC	CASRLQGRSGANVLTF	16	NA	NA	TRBV3-1/TRBV3-2	TRBJ2-6
TGTGCCAGCAGCTTAGCGAGCAATGAGCAGTTCTTC	CASSLASNEQFF	12	NA	NA	TRBV7-9	TRBJ2-1
TGTGCCATCAGTGAGAACAGGGGAGAGACCCAGTACTTC	CAISENRGETQYF	13	NA	TRBD1	TRBV10-3	TRBJ2-5
TGTGCCAGCAGCGGCGGACTAGCGGGCTCCTACGAGCAGTACTTC	CASSGGLAGSYEQYF	15	NA	TRBD2	TRBV16	TRBJ2-7
TGTGCCAGCAGTGAACCAGAATCCGATACGCAGTATTTT	CASSEPESDTQYF	13	NA	NA	TRBV2	TRBJ2-3
TGTGCCACCAGTGGCCAAACTAGCGGGAGGGCAGATACGCAGTATTTT	CATSGQTSGRADTQYF	16	NA	TRBD2	TRBV24-1	TRBJ2-3
TGTGCCAGCAGCAACGGACATAAGGGTCAGCCCCAGCATTTT	CASSNGHKGQPQHF	14	once	NA	TRBV6-5	TRBJ1-5
TGTGCCAGCAGTTTAGAAGGACCAGGGGTTTCAGATACGCAGTATTTT	CASSLEGPGVSDTQYF	16	NA	NA	TRBV28	TRBJ2-3